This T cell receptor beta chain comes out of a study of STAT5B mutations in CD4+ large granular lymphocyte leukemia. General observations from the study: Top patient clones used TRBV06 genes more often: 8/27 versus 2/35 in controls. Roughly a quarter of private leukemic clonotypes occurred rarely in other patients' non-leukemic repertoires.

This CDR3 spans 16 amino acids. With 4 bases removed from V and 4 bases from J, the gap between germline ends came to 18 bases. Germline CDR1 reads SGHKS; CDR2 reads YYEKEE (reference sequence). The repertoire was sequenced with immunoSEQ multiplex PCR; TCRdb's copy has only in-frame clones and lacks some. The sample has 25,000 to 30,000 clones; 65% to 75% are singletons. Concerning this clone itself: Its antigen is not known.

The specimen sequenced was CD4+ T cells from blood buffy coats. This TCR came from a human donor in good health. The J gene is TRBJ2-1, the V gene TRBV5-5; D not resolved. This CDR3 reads CASSNFLVTPYNEQFF. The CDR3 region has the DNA TGTGCCAGCAGCAACTTCCTAGTGACCCCTTACAATGAGCAGTTCTTC.